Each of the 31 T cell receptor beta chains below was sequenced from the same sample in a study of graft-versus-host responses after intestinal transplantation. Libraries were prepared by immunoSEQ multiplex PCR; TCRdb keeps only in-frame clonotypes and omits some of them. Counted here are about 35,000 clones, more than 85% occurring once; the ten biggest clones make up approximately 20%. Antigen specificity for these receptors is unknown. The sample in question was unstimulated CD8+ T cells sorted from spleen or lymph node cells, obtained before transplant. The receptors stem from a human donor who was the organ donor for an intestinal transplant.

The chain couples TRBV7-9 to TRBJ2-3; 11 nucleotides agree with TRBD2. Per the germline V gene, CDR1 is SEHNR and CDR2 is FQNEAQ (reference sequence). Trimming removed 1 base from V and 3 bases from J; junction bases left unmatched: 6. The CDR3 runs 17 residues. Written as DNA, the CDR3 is TGTGCCAGCAGCTTAGTACTAGCGGGAGTCCGGACAGATACGCAGTATTTT. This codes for CASSLVLAGVRTDTQYF.

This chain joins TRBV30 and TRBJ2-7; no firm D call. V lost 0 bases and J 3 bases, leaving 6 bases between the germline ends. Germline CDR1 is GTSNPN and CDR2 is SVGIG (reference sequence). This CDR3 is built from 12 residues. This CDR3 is CAWSVRHYEQYF. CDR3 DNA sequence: TGTGCCTGGAGTGTCCGTCACTACGAGCAGTACTTC.

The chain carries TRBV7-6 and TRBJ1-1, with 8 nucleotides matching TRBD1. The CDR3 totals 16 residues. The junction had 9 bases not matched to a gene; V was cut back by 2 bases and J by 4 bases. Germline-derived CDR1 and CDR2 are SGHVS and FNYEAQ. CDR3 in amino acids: CASSLLETGVTTEAFF. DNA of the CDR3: TGTGCCAGCAGCTTATTAGAGACAGGGGTAACCACTGAAGCTTTCTTT.

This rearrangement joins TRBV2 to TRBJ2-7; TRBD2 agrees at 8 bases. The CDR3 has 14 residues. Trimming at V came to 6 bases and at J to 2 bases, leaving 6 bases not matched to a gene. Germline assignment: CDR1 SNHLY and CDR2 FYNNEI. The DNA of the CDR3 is TGTGCCAGCAGCGGCAGCGGGAGACCCTACGAGCAGTACTTC. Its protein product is CASSGSGRPYEQYF.

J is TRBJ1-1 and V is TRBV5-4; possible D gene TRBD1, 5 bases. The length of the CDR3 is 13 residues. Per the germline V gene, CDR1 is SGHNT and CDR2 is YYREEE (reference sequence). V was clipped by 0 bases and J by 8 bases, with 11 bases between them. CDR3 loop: CASSLGAGREAFF. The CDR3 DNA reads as TGTGCCAGCAGCTTGGGGGCAGGGCGCGAAGCTTTCTTT.

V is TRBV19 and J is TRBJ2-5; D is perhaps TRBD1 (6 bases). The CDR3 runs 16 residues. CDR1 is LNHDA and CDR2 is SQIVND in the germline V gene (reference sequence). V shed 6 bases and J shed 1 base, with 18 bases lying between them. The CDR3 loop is CASREYAQGRQETQYF. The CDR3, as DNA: TGTGCCAGTAGGGAGTACGCACAGGGCCGCCAAGAGACCCAGTACTTC. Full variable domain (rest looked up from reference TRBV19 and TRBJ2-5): DGGITQSPKYLFRKEGQNVTLSCEQNLNHDAMYWYRQDPGQGLRLIYYSQIVNDFQKGDIAEGYSVSREKKESFPLTVTSAQKNPTAFYLCASREYAQGRQETQYFGPGTRLLVL.

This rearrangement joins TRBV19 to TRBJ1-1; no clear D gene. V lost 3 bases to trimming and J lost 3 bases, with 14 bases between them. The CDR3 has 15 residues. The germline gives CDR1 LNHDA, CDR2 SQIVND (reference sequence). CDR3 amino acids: CASSMIPVGYTEAFF. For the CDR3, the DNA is TGTGCCAGTAGTATGATCCCCGTAGGGTACACTGAAGCTTTCTTT.

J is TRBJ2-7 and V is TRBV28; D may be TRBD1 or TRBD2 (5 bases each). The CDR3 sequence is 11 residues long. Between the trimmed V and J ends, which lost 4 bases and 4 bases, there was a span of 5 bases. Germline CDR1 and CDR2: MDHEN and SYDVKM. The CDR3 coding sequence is TGTGCCAGCAGTTGGGGGTACGAGCAGTACTTC. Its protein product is CASSWGYEQYF.

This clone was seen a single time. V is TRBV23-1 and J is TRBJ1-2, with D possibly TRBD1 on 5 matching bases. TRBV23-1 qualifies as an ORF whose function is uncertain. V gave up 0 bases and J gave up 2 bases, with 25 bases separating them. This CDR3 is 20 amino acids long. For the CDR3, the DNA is TGCGCCAGCAGTCAATCGAGGGGAGCTAGTTGGACTTGCCGGAACTATGGCTACACCTTC. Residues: CASSQSRGASWTCRNYGYTF.

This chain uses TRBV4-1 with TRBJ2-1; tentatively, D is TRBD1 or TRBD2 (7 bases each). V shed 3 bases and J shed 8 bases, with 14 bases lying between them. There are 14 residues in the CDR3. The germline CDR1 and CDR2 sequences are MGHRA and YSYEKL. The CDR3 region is CASSQVAGGDEQFF. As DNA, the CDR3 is TGCGCCAGCAGCCAGGTGGCAGGGGGGGATGAGCAGTTCTTC.

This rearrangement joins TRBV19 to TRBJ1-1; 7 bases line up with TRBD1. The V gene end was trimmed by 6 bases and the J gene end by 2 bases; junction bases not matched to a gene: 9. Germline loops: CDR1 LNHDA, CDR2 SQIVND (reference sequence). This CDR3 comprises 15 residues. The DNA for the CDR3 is TGTGCCAGTAGCCCCTGGGACAGTGCTAACACTGAAGCTTTCTTT. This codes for CASSPWDSANTEAFF.

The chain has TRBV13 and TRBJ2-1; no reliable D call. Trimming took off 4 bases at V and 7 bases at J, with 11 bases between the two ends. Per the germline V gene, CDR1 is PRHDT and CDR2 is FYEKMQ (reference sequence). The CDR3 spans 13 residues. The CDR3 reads CASSSDGINEQFF. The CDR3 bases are TGTGCCAGCAGCTCGGACGGTATAAATGAGCAGTTCTTC.

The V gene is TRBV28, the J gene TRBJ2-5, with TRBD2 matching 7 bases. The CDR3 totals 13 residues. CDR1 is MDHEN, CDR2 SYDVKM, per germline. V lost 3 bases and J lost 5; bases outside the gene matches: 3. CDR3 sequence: CASSLGGEETQYF. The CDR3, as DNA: TGTGCCAGCAGTTTGGGGGGGGAGGAGACCCAGTACTTC.

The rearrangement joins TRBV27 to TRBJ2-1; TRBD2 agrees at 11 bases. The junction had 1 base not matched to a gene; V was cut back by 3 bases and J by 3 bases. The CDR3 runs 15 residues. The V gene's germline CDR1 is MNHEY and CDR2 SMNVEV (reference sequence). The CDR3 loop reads CASSFGTSGYNEQFF. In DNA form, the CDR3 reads TGTGCCAGCAGTTTCGGGACTAGCGGCTACAATGAGCAGTTCTTC.

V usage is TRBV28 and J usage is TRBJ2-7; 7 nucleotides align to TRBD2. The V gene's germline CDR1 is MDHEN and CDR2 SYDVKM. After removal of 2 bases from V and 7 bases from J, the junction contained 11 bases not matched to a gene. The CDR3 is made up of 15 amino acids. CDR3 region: CASSLSGRAHGEQYF. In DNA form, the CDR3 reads TGTGCCAGCAGTTTAAGTGGGAGGGCCCACGGTGAGCAGTACTTC.

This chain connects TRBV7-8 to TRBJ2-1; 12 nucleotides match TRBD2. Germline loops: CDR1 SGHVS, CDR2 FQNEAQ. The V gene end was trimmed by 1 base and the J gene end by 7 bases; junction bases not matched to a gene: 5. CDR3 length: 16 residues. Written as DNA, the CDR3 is TGTGCCAGCAGCTTAGTACTAGCGGGAGGAGAGAATGAGCAGTTCTTC. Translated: CASSLVLAGGENEQFF.

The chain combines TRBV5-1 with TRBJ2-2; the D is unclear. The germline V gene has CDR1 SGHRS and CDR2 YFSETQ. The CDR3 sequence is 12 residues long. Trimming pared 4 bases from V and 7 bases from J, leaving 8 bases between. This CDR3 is CASSRSGGELFF. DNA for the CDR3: TGCGCCAGCAGCCGATCCGGCGGGGAGCTGTTTTTT.

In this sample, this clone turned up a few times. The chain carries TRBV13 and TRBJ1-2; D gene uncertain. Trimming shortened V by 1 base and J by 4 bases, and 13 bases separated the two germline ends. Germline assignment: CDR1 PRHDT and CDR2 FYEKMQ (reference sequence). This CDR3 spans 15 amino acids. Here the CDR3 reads CASSLAAQTLYGYTF. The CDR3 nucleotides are TGTGCCAGCAGCTTAGCAGCTCAAACCCTCTATGGCTACACCTTC. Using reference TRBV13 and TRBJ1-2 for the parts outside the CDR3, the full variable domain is AAGVIQSPRHLIKEKRETATLKCYPIPRHDTVYWYQQGPGQDPQFLISFYEKMQSDKGSIPDRFSAQQFSDYHSELNMSSLELGDSALYFCASSLAAQTLYGYTFGSGTRLTVV.

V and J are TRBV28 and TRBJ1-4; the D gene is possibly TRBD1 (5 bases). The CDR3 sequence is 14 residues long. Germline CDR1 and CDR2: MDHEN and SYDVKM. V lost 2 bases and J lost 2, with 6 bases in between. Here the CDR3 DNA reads TGTGCCAGCAGTTTAGGGGGGACTAATGAAAAACTGTTTTTT. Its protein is CASSLGGTNEKLFF.

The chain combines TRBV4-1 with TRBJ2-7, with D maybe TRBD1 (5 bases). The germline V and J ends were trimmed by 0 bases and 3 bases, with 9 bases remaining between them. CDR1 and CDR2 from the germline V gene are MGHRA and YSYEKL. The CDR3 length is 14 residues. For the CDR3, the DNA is TGCGCCAGCAGCCAAGAGAAGGGGCTCTACGAGCAGTACTTC. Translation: CASSQEKGLYEQYF.

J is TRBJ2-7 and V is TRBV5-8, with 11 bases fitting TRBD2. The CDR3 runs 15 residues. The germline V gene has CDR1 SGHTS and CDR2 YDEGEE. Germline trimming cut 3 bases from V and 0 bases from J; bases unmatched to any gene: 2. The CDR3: CASSWGTSGSYEQYF. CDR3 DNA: TGTGCCAGCAGCTGGGGGACTAGCGGCTCCTACGAGCAGTACTTC.

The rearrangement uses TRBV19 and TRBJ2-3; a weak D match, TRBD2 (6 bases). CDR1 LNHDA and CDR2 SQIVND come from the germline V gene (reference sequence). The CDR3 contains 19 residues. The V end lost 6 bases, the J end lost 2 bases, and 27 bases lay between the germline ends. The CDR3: CASRDFTGASGVDTDTQYF. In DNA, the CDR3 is TGTGCCAGTAGGGATTTTACGGGAGCCTCGGGTGTTGACACAGATACGCAGTATTTT.

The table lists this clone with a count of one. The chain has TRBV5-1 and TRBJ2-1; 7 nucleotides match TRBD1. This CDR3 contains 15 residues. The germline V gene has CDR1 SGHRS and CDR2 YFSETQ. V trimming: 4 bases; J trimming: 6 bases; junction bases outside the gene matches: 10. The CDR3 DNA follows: TGCGCCAGCAGCCCGGGGCAGGGGGTAACCAATGAGCAGTTCTTC. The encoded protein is CASSPGQGVTNEQFF.

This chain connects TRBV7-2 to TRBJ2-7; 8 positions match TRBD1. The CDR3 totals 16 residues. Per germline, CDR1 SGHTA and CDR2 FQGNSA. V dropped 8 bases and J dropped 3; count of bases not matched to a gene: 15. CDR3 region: CASENPLTGTGYEQYF. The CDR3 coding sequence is TGTGCCAGCGAAAACCCACTCACCGGGACAGGCTACGAGCAGTACTTC.

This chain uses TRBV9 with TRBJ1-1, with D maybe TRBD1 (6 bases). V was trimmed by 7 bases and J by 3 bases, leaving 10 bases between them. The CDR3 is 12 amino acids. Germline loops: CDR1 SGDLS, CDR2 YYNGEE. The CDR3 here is CASGGSDTEAFF. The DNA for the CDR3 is TGTGCCAGCGGGGGCTCGGACACTGAAGCTTTCTTT.

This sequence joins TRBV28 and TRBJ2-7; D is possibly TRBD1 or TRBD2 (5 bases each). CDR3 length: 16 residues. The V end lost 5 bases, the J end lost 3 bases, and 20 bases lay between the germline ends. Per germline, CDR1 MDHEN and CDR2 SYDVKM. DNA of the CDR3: TGTGCCAGCAGTCCTATAGGGGTTGGGACGGTCTACGAGCAGTACTTC. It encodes CASSPIGVGTVYEQYF. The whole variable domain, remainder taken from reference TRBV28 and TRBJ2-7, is DVKVTQSSRYLVKRTGEKVFLECVQDMDHENMFWYRQDPGLGLRLIYFSYDVKMKEKGDIPEGYSVSREKKERFSLILESASTNQTSMYLCASSPIGVGTVYEQYFGPGTRLTVT.

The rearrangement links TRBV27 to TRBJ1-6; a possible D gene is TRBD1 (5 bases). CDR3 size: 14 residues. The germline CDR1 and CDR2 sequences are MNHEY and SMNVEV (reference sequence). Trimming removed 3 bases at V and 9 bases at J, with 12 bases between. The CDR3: CASSFGTEGSPLHF. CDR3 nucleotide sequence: TGTGCCAGCAGTTTTGGGACTGAGGGTTCACCCCTCCACTTT.

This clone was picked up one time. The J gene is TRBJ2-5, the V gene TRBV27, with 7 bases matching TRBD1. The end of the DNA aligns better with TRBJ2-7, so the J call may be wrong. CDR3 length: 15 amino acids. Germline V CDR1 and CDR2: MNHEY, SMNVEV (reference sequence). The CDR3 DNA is TGTGCCAGCAGCACAGACAGGGTCCCTTCCTACGAGCAGTACTTC. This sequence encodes CASSTDRVPSYEQYF.

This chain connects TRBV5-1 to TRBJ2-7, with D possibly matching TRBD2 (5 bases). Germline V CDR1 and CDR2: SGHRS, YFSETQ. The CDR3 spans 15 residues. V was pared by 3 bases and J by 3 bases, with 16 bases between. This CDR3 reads CASSWEITALYEQYF. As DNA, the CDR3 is TGCGCCAGCAGCTGGGAGATAACCGCCCTCTACGAGCAGTACTTC. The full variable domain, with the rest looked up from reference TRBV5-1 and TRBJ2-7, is KAGVTQTPRYLIKTRGQQVTLSCSPISGHRSVSWYQQTPGQGLQFLFEYFSETQRNKGNFPGRFSGRQFSNSRSEMNVSTLELGDSALYLCASSWEITALYEQYFGPGTRLTVT.

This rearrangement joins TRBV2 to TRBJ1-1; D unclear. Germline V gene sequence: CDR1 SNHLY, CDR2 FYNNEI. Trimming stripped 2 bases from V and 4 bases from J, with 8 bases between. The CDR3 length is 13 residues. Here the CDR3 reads CASSESGSTEAFF. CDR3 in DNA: TGTGCCAGCAGTGAATCGGGGAGCACTGAAGCTTTCTTT.

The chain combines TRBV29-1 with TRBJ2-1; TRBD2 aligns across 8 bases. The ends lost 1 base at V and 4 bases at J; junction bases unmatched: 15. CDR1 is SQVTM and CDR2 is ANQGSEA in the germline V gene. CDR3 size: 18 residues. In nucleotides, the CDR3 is TGCAGCGTTGAAGTCCCCGCGAGCGGGAGTGGTGGGTACAATGAGCAGTTCTTC. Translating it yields CSVEVPASGSGGYNEQFF.